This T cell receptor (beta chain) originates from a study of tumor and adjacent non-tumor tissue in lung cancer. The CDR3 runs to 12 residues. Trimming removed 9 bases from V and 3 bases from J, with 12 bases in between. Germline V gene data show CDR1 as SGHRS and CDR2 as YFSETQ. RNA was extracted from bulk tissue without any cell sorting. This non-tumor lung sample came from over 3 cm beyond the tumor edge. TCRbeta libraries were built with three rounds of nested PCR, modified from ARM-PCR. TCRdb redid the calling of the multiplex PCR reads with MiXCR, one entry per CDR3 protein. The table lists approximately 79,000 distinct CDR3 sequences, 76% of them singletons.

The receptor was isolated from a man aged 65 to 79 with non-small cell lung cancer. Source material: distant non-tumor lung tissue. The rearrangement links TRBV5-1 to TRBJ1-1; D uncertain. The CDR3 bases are TGCGCCACAAGTTTTGGGGACACTGAAGCTTTCTTT. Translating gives CATSFGDTEAFF.